These 27 T cell receptor beta chains share one sample of origin, sequenced in a study of identical twins. One entry per CDR3 protein, called by TCRdb with MiXCR from the 5' RACE reads. This sample has about 700,000 distinct CDR3 sequences, with over 8.5% found just once. This same sample was also taken into another study, of yellow fever vaccine responses in identical twins.

Sequencing was done on a sample of PBMCs. Source of these receptors: a woman in her late teens or twenties in good health.

J is TRBJ1-2 and V is TRBV19, with D unclear. Germline CDR1 LNHDA, CDR2 SQIVND (reference sequence). The V and J ends lost 6 bases and 4 bases respectively, with 18 bases between them. The CDR3 is 15 amino acids. The CDR3 region has the DNA TGTGCCAGTAGAGTCGGTCCCGGTTTGAGCTATGGCTACACCTTC. This codes for CASRVGPGLSYGYTF.

The chain employs TRBV11-1 and TRBJ2-3; 9 bases line up with TRBD2. The V gene end was trimmed by 2 bases and the J gene end by 4 bases; junction bases not matched to a gene: 13. This CDR3 has 18 amino acids. From germline, CDR1 is SGHAT and CDR2 FQDESV (reference sequence). In DNA, the CDR3 is TGTGCCAGCAGCTTAAGACCCTCGGCGGGGGGGCCCTCAGATACGCAGTATTTT. As protein: CASSLRPSAGGPSDTQYF. The entire variable domain, with the rest obtained from reference TRBV11-1 and TRBJ2-3, is as follows: EAEVAQSPRYKITEKSQAVAFWCDPISGHATLYWYRQILGQGPELLVQFQDESVVDDSQLPKDRFSAERLKGVDSTLKIQPAELGDSAMYLCASSLRPSAGGPSDTQYFGPGTRLTVL.

This clonotype has ten or more counts. The chain has TRBV7-2 and TRBJ2-7, with 7 bases aligning to TRBD1. This CDR3 has 15 amino acids. Germline trimming cut 5 bases from V and 2 bases from J; bases unmatched to any gene: 9. Germline V gene sequence: CDR1 SGHTA, CDR2 FQGNSA. CDR3 DNA: TGTGCCAGCAGCAGTACGACAGGGCTCCCCTACGAGCAGTACTTC. Protein product: CASSSTTGLPYEQYF.

This chain joins TRBV11-2 and TRBJ2-2; D unresolved. The CDR3 is 17 amino acids. CDR1 and CDR2 from the germline V gene are SGHAT and FQNNGV. V gave up 3 bases and J gave up 8 bases, with 22 bases separating them. CDR3 region: CASSFDLADPRPGELFF. CDR3 nucleotides: TGTGCCAGCAGCTTCGACTTAGCAGACCCGCGCCCAGGGGAGCTGTTTTTT.

This clonotype was counted only a few times. V usage is TRBV9 and J usage is TRBJ2-2; TRBD2 matches at 9 bases. The CDR3 has 14 amino acids. The junction had 2 bases not matched to a gene; V was cut back by 1 base and J by 7 bases. The germline gives CDR1 SGDLS, CDR2 YYNGEE. For the CDR3, the DNA is TGTGCCAGCAGCGTACATAGCGGGAGCGGGGAGCTGTTTTTT. Its protein product is CASSVHSGSGELFF.

Here the CDR3 DNA reads TGCGCCAGCAGCTTGGACGGACACCTGAACACTGAAGCTTTCTTT. As protein: CASSLDGHLNTEAFF. The chain employs TRBV5-1 and TRBJ1-1; D is possibly TRBD1 (5 bases). V lost 0 bases and J 0 bases, leaving 9 bases between the germline ends. The germline V gene has CDR1 SGHRS and CDR2 YFSETQ. The length of the CDR3 is 15 residues.

This clonotype was observed a few times. Compared with germline, one end of the junction differs, possibly owing to a read error. The rearrangement uses TRBV24-1 and TRBJ1-1, with no clear D. The CDR3 runs to 14 residues. CDR1 is KGHDR and CDR2 is SFDVKD in the germline V gene. CDR3 DNA: TGTGCCACCAGTGGTGTTATCGTGAACATTGAAGCTTTCTTT. Translating it yields CATSGVIVNIEAFF.

This clonotype occurred a few times. The genes are TRBV6-1 and TRBJ2-7; a possible D gene is TRBD1 (6 bases). CDR1 and CDR2 from the germline V gene are MNHNS and SASEGT. Trimming cost V 8 bases and J 4 bases, with 18 bases left between them. CDR3 length: 14 amino acids. The CDR3 nucleotides read TGTGCCAGCTCAATCGGACAGTGGGGATACGAGCAGTACTTC. It encodes CASSIGQWGYEQYF.

The chain employs TRBV7-2 and TRBJ2-3, with D perhaps matching TRBD2 (6 bases). Between the trimmed V and J ends, which lost 2 bases and 11 bases, there was a span of 17 bases. The CDR3 has 14 residues. Looked up from germline, CDR1 is SGHTA and CDR2 is FQGNSA. CDR3 sequence reads: CASSLKLYGSGQYF. CDR3 DNA: TGTGCCAGCAGCTTAAAGTTATACGGGAGCGGGCAGTATTTT.

This clonotype was counted only a few times. This CDR3 reads CASSFLEGESNQPQHF. As DNA, the CDR3 is TGTGCCAGCAGTTTTCTTGAAGGGGAGAGCAATCAGCCCCAGCATTTT. The J gene is TRBJ1-5, the V gene TRBV6-5; maybe TRBD1 (5 bases). Trimming left V 4 bases short and J 1 base short, with 14 bases between. Germline lookup yields CDR1 MNHEY and CDR2 SVGAGI. The CDR3 length is 16 residues.

This clonotype occurred a few times. CDR3 in amino acids: CASSPIAGSSYNEQFF. DNA of the CDR3: TGTGCCAGCAGCCCCATAGCGGGAAGCTCCTACAATGAGCAGTTCTTC. The V call is TRBV4-2, the J call TRBJ2-1, with 8 bases matching TRBD2. The CDR3 is 16 residues long. CDR1 is LGHNA and CDR2 is YNFKEQ in the germline V gene. The ends lost 4 bases at V and 0 bases at J; junction bases unmatched: 5.

The table lists this clonotype with many counts. The gene calls are TRBV10-3 and TRBJ2-6; no firm D call. The ends were cut back, 0 bases at V and 2 bases at J, with 8 bases in the middle. The germline V gene has CDR1 ENHRY and CDR2 SYGVKD. The CDR3 has 16 residues. CDR3 sequence: CAISESVFTGANVLTF. The DNA for the CDR3 is TGTGCCATCAGTGAGTCGGTATTTACTGGGGCCAACGTCCTGACTTTC.

As concerns this clonotype: A much larger clonotype is one base distant, so this may be a read error. The chain couples TRBV12-3 or TRBV12-4 to TRBJ2-5; possible D gene TRBD2, 6 bases. The V gene lost 8 bases and the J gene lost 7 bases, with 14 bases spanning the gap. This CDR3 has 12 residues. CDR3 amino acids: CASGTSWGTQYF. The CDR3 DNA reads TGTGCCAGCGGGACTTCCTGGGGGACCCAGTACTTC.

This clonotype was detected only a few times. V usage is TRBV11-2 and J usage is TRBJ2-7, with TRBD1 matching over 9 bases. V lost 6 bases and J lost 3; bases outside the gene matches: 9. The CDR3 has 15 amino acids. The germline V gene has CDR1 SGHAT and CDR2 FQNNGV. CDR3 nucleotides: TGTGCCAGCAGTACGGGGACAGGGCCCTACTACGAGCAGTACTTC. Amino acids: CASSTGTGPYYEQYF.

This clonotype was counted many times. This sequence joins TRBV5-1 and TRBJ1-5; the D gene is possibly TRBD1 (5 bases). Trimming took off 0 bases at V and 3 bases at J, with 10 bases between the two ends. Germline V gene sequence: CDR1 SGHRS, CDR2 YFSETQ. CDR3 length: 15 amino acids. CDR3 bases: TGCGCCAGCAGCTTGGAAGGGGCGGTCAATCAGCCCCAGCATTTT. This sequence encodes CASSLEGAVNQPQHF. Full variable domain (remainder filled in from reference TRBV5-1 and TRBJ1-5): KAGVTQTPRYLIKTRGQQVTLSCSPISGHRSVSWYQQTPGQGLQFLFEYFSETQRNKGNFPGRFSGRQFSNSRSEMNVSTLELGDSALYLCASSLEGAVNQPQHFGDGTRLSIL.

The chain joins TRBV28 to TRBJ1-1, with a tentative D call TRBD1 (6 bases). Germline V gene data show CDR1 as MDHEN and CDR2 as SYDVKM. The CDR3 is made up of 16 amino acids. V lost 0 bases and J 0 bases, leaving 11 bases between the germline ends. The CDR3 sequence is CASSLWSQGLNTEAFF. For the CDR3, the DNA is TGTGCCAGCAGTTTATGGTCCCAGGGGCTGAACACTGAAGCTTTCTTT.

This sequence joins TRBV5-6 and TRBJ2-2; D is possibly TRBD1 (5 bases). The CDR3 has 15 amino acids. V was pared by 2 bases and J by 7 bases, with 15 bases between. The germline gives CDR1 SGHDT, CDR2 YYEEEE. CDR3 sequence (DNA): TGTGCCAGCAGCTTAGGTGCAGGGTCTTTCGGGGAGCTGTTTTTT. Translation gives CASSLGAGSFGELFF.

Only a few counts were recorded for this clonotype. The chain uses TRBV7-2 and TRBJ2-3; D may correspond to TRBD1 or TRBD2 (5 bases each). This CDR3 contains 14 residues. Germline assignment: CDR1 SGHTA and CDR2 FQGNSA. V lost 4 bases and J lost 7, with 15 bases in between. The CDR3 DNA follows: TGTGCCAGCAGCTCCTGGGACCCTCCAAATACGCAGTATTTT. It translates to CASSSWDPPNTQYF. Full variable domain (rest looked up from reference TRBV7-2 and TRBJ2-3): GAGVSQSPSNKVTEKGKDVELRCDPISGHTALYWYRQSLGQGLEFLIYFQGNSAPDKSGLPSDRFSAERTGGSVSTLTIQRTQQEDSAVYLCASSSWDPPNTQYFGPGTRLTVL.

The CDR3 DNA sequence: TGCAGTGCTAGTACGGGAGGGGACATTCAGTACTTC. The encoded protein is CSASTGGDIQYF. This sequence joins TRBV20-1 and TRBJ2-4; TRBD2 agrees at 8 bases. V was clipped by 3 bases and J by 8 bases; unmatched bases: 3. Per germline, CDR1 DFQATT and CDR2 SNEGSKA (reference sequence). The CDR3 loop spans 12 amino acids.

A note on this clonotype: One end of the junction fails to match germline, which may point to a read error. The CDR3 coding sequence is TGTGCCAGCGAACAGCGGCCCTCTGGGAACACCATATATTTT. This gives the protein CASEQRPSGNTIYF. The gene calls are TRBV18 and TRBJ1-3; no clear D. CDR3 length: 14 residues. Germline CDR1 KGHSH, CDR2 LQKENI.

This clonotype was recorded many times. V and J are TRBV14 and TRBJ2-3; TRBD2 agrees at 8 bases. Germline trimming cut 2 bases from V and 2 bases from J; bases unmatched to any gene: 3. CDR1 is SGHDN and CDR2 is FVKESK in the germline V gene. The CDR3 spans 15 residues. CDR3 DNA sequence: TGTGCCAGCAGCCAAACTAGCGGATACACAGATACGCAGTATTTT. Protein: CASSQTSGYTDTQYF.

This clonotype was counted between two and nine times. V usage is TRBV20-1 and J usage is TRBJ1-2; TRBD1 agrees at 8 bases. Germline loops: CDR1 DFQATT, CDR2 SNEGSKA (reference sequence). Trimming cost V 5 bases and J 1 base; bases outside gene matches: 9. The CDR3 extends over 15 amino acids. The CDR3 DNA reads as TGCAGTGCTTGGGAGAGTGGACAGGGTAACTATGGCTACACCTTC. This translates into CSAWESGQGNYGYTF.

This clonotype has a single count. J is TRBJ2-1 and V is TRBV27; 10 positions match TRBD2. Germline trimming cut 1 base from V and 8 bases from J; bases unmatched to any gene: 5. This CDR3 has 15 residues. The germline V gene encodes CDR1 MNHEY and CDR2 SMNVEV (reference sequence). CDR3 region: CASSLFLAGVYEQFF. CDR3 in DNA: TGTGCCAGCAGTTTATTCCTAGCGGGGGTATATGAGCAGTTCTTC.

This clonotype was observed a few times. This chain connects TRBV27 to TRBJ2-5; tentatively, D is TRBD1 (6 bases). Germline V lookup: CDR1 MNHEY, CDR2 SMNVEV (reference sequence). V lost 3 bases and J lost 5, with 19 bases in between. The CDR3 is made up of 16 amino acids. This CDR3 is CASSFRAGVGLETQYF. The CDR3 DNA follows: TGTGCCAGCAGTTTCCGGGCAGGGGTGGGATTGGAGACCCAGTACTTC.

This clonotype was seen at least ten times. The chain has TRBV28 and TRBJ2-7; no firm D call. CDR1 and CDR2 (germline): MDHEN, SYDVKM. V dropped 3 bases and J dropped 3 bases, with 9 bases sitting between them. The CDR3 is 13 amino acids. This CDR3 is CASSFSRNYEQYF. The CDR3 bases are TGTGCCAGCAGTTTTTCCAGAAACTACGAGCAGTACTTC.

To note about this clonotype: One end of the junction fails to match germline, which may point to a read error. The chain has TRBV12-3 or TRBV12-4 and TRBJ1-4, with D maybe TRBD1 (6 bases). The CDR3 length is 13 residues. CDR3 coding DNA: TGTGCCAGCAGTTTCCACAGGGCCGAAAAAATGTTTTTT. Translation: CASSFHRAEKMFF.

This clonotype was found a few times. This chain links TRBV12-3 or TRBV12-4 with TRBJ1-2; the D is unclear. The CDR3 extends over 14 amino acids. Deletions cut 1 base from V and 6 bases from J, with 12 bases between. CDR3: CASSLGRALDGYTF. The CDR3 DNA sequence: TGTGCCAGCAGTTTAGGGAGAGCCCTCGATGGCTACACCTTC.